Below, 10 T cell receptor beta chains from the same sample are listed, as sequenced in a study of blood T cells in healthy people across ages. PCR was performed a second time for about 6 to 11 cycles using a sample-barcoded 5' primer and a J-beta primer mix. Each CDR3 protein is one row after TCRdb ran MiXCR on the 5' RACE reads. The data hold 750,000 to 1,000,000 distinct CDR3 sequences, with 25% to 30% observed a single time. These data were also filed under a second study, of T cells of mothers and their children.

The sequencing input was blood. All receptors come from a woman aged 40 to 50 in good health.

The chain has TRBV28 and TRBJ1-5, with unresolved D. This CDR3 has 14 residues. The V and J ends lost 8 bases and 1 base respectively, with 12 bases between them. Germline-derived CDR1 and CDR2 are MDHEN and SYDVKM. Here the CDR3 reads CASSSFSSNQPQHF. The CDR3 DNA sequence: TGTGCCAGCTCATCTTTTTCGAGCAATCAGCCCCAGCATTTT.

The V gene is TRBV10-3, the J gene TRBJ1-1; no reliable D call. The germline gives CDR1 ENHRY, CDR2 SYGVKD. V was shortened by 5 bases and J by 1 base, with 11 bases between the two germline ends. The CDR3 sequence is 14 residues long. CDR3 in amino acids: CAISRPEKNTEAFF. The CDR3 nucleotides are TGTGCCATCAGTCGGCCAGAAAAGAACACTGAAGCTTTCTTT.

This clonotype was detected a few times. This chain links TRBV29-1 with TRBJ1-1; D gene uncertain. The germline V gene has CDR1 SQVTM and CDR2 ANQGSEA. CDR3 length: 13 amino acids. Trimming pared 1 base from V and 6 bases from J, leaving 12 bases between. The CDR3 DNA follows: TGCAGCGTTGAAGCCGTCGGGTTCCCTGAAGCTTTCTTT. Protein: CSVEAVGFPEAFF. Supplemented by reference TRBV29-1 and TRBJ1-1, the full variable domain reads SAVISQKPSRDICQRGTSLTIQCQVDSQVTMMFWYRQQPGQSLTLIATANQGSEATYESGFVIDKFPISRPNLTFSTLTVSNMSPEDSSIYLCSVEAVGFPEAFFGQGTRLTVV.

This clonotype was observed at least ten times. V gene TRBV6-2 or TRBV6-3 combines with J gene TRBJ2-5; TRBD2 matches at 8 bases. Germline CDR1 is MNHEY and CDR2 is SVGEGT. V lost 2 bases to trimming and J lost 0 bases; unmatched junction nucleotides: 8. The CDR3 length is 17 residues. DNA of the CDR3: TGTGCCAGCAGTTACCGCCTTAGCGGGGAAGACCAAGAGACCCAGTACTTC. Its translation: CASSYRLSGEDQETQYF.

This clonotype was recorded at least ten times. This chain joins TRBV9 and TRBJ2-1; 8 bases align to TRBD2. V lost 3 bases and J lost 4; bases outside the gene matches: 6. The germline V gene encodes CDR1 SGDLS and CDR2 YYNGEE. The CDR3 sequence is 15 residues long. DNA for the CDR3: TGTGCCAGCAGCGCATTCGGGGGGGAGTACAATGAGCAGTTCTTC. This codes for CASSAFGGEYNEQFF.

The chain couples TRBV30 to TRBJ2-2; the D gene is possibly TRBD1 (6 bases). V lost 0 bases and J 2 bases, leaving 13 bases between the germline ends. The CDR3 is 16 residues long. CDR1 is GTSNPN and CDR2 is SVGIG in the germline V gene (reference sequence). Written as DNA, the CDR3 is TGTGCCTGGAGTGTCTTCCGGACAGACAACACCGGGGAGCTGTTTTTT. Protein: CAWSVFRTDNTGELFF.

This clonotype appeared a few times. The V and J genes are TRBV5-1 and TRBJ2-1, with TRBD2 matching 12 bases. V was clipped by 4 bases and J by 5 bases; unmatched bases: 4. This CDR3 contains 15 residues. In germline, CDR1 is SGHRS, CDR2 YFSETQ. CDR3 bases: TGCGCCAGCAGCAGGACTAGCGGGACCCACAATGAGCAGTTCTTC. This sequence encodes CASSRTSGTHNEQFF.

The chain joins TRBV19 to TRBJ1-5; tentatively, D is TRBD1 (6 bases). Germline CDR1 is LNHDA and CDR2 is SQIVND (reference sequence). Deletions cut 7 bases from V and 6 bases from J, with 16 bases between. The CDR3 has 14 amino acids. Written as DNA, the CDR3 is TGTGCCAGTATCCGAGGGGGGGGCGGTCAGCCCCAGCATTTT. Its protein is CASIRGGGGQPQHF.

For this clonotype: This may stem from a read error, because a much larger clone lies one nucleotide away. This rearrangement joins TRBV29-1 to TRBJ2-3; 10 nucleotides agree with TRBD1. Unmatched junction bases numbered 25, after V lost 6 bases and J lost 4 bases. In germline, CDR1 is SQVTM, CDR2 ANQGSEA. The CDR3 has 20 residues. Here the CDR3 reads CSVPSIHTGTGDISADTQYF. CDR3 bases: TGCAGCGTCCCCTCAATTCATACAGGGACAGGGGATATATCGGCAGATACGCAGTATTTT.

In DNA form, the CDR3 reads TGTGCCAGCAGCCGACAACAGGGGAAAGCTGAAGCTTTCTTT. It encodes CASSRQQGKAEAFF. The chain is built from TRBV7-2 and TRBJ1-1, with 7 bases lining up with TRBD1. Losses at the gene ends were 5 bases for V and 6 bases for J; bases not matched to a gene: 9. The germline V gene has CDR1 SGHTA and CDR2 FQGNSA. The CDR3 totals 14 residues.